Each of the 27 T cell receptor beta chains below was sequenced from the same sample in a study of blood T cell repertoires in COVID-19. Method: immunoSEQ multiplex PCR; TCRdb's copy keeps in-frame clones and lacks some. Here the sample spans about 68,000 clones, about 90% being singletons. Sequencing used peripheral blood. These TCRs come from a woman in her forties or fifties with COVID-19, enrolled during active disease.

The chain is built from TRBV7-9 and TRBJ1-1, with D hard to call. CDR1 is SEHNR and CDR2 is FQNEAQ in the germline V gene (reference sequence). Trimming shortened V by 5 bases and J by 5 bases, and 15 bases separated the two germline ends. This CDR3 has 14 residues. The CDR3 bases are TGTGCCAGCAGCCCACGGAGGGCTGGAACTGAAGCTTTCTTT. Translated, it gives CASSPRRAGTEAFF.

The chain joins TRBV2 to TRBJ2-1; D possibly corresponds to TRBD2 (5 bases). V was cut by 1 base and J by 7 bases, with 14 bases left in between. Germline lookup yields CDR1 SNHLY and CDR2 FYNNEI. The CDR3 length is 15 residues. This chain's CDR3 is CASSEGGSGDNEQFF. CDR3 nucleotides: TGTGCCAGCAGTGAAGGTGGGAGTGGGGATAATGAGCAGTTCTTC.

The chain recombines TRBV7-3 with TRBJ2-2; D may be TRBD1 (6 bases). Trimming took off 5 bases at V and 1 base at J, with 17 bases between the two ends. Germline values: CDR1 SGHTA, CDR2 FQGTGA. This CDR3 spans 17 amino acids. DNA of the CDR3: TGTGCCAGCAGCCCCCGCCGTTTGACAGGGAACACCGGGGAGCTGTTTTTT. This encodes CASSPRRLTGNTGELFF.

The genes are TRBV20-1 and TRBJ1-5; D is uncertain. The V end lost 3 bases, the J end lost 6 bases, and 9 bases lay between the germline ends. The CDR3 has 12 amino acids. Germline V lookup: CDR1 DFQATT, CDR2 SNEGSKA (reference sequence). The CDR3 loop reads CSASMAFQPQHF. The CDR3 DNA reads TGCAGTGCTAGTATGGCATTTCAGCCCCAGCATTTT.

The V gene is TRBV5-4, the J gene TRBJ1-1; D may be TRBD1 (5 bases). Germline values: CDR1 SGHNT, CDR2 YYREEE (reference sequence). Trimming took off 2 bases at V and 6 bases at J, with 8 bases between the two ends. The CDR3 loop spans 12 amino acids. The CDR3 DNA follows: TGTGCCAGCAGCTTTAGGGGTGCTGAAGCTTTCTTT. Protein product: CASSFRGAEAFF. The full variable domain, with the rest looked up from reference TRBV5-4 and TRBJ1-1, is ETGVTQSPTHLIKTRGQQVTLRCSSQSGHNTVSWYQQALGQGPQFIFQYYREEENGRGNFPPRFSGLQFPNYSSELNVNALELDDSALYLCASSFRGAEAFFGQGTRLTVV.

The V gene is TRBV7-9, the J gene TRBJ2-4, with 14 bases matching TRBD2. V lost 1 base, J lost 1 base, and 6 bases stayed unmatched. This CDR3 spans 19 amino acids. CDR1 and CDR2 (germline): SEHNR, FQNEAQ (reference sequence). The CDR3 DNA reads TGTGCCAGCAGCTTAGGGGGACTAGCGGGAGATATGGCCAAAAACATTCAGTACTTC. As protein: CASSLGGLAGDMAKNIQYF.

The V gene is TRBV19, the J gene TRBJ2-1, with 7 bases that match TRBD1. This CDR3 is 14 amino acids long. With V trimmed by 7 bases and J by 2 bases, 5 bases remained unmatched. Germline CDR1 LNHDA, CDR2 SQIVND (reference sequence). The CDR3 sequence: CASTMTGPYNEQFF. The CDR3 DNA reads TGTGCCAGTACCATGACAGGGCCCTACAATGAGCAGTTCTTC. Complete variable domain (other parts from reference TRBV19 and TRBJ2-1): DGGITQSPKYLFRKEGQNVTLSCEQNLNHDAMYWYRQDPGQGLRLIYYSQIVNDFQKGDIAEGYSVSREKKESFPLTVTSAQKNPTAFYLCASTMTGPYNEQFFGPGTRLTVL.

CDR3 in amino acids: CASSFGQSYEQYF. Here the CDR3 DNA reads TGTGCCAGCAGTTTTGGACAGAGCTACGAGCAGTACTTC. The chain recombines TRBV6-5 with TRBJ2-7; D is possibly TRBD1 (6 bases). CDR3 size: 13 residues. Per germline, CDR1 MNHEY and CDR2 SVGAGI. Trimming took off 4 bases at V and 3 bases at J, with 10 bases between the two ends.

The rearrangement uses TRBV28 and TRBJ1-2, with no clear D. This CDR3 has 14 amino acids. Germline V gives CDR1 MDHEN, CDR2 SYDVKM. V lost 7 bases to trimming and J lost 3 bases, with 15 bases between them. The CDR3 region has the DNA TGTGCCAGCACCCAACCTCCCGGTCACTATGGCTACACCTTC. Translating gives CASTQPPGHYGYTF.

The genes are TRBV7-6 and TRBJ2-3, with D maybe TRBD2 (6 bases). This CDR3 is 16 amino acids long. Germline values: CDR1 SGHVS, CDR2 FNYEAQ. The V gene lost 1 base and the J gene lost 4 bases, with 15 bases spanning the gap. The CDR3 DNA is TGTGCCAGCAGCTTAGGGGCGGGGAGTTGGGCAGATACGCAGTATTTT. It translates to CASSLGAGSWADTQYF.

The CDR3 DNA reads TGTGCCAGCAGCTCAGGGGTGAACACTGAAGCTTTCTTT. Translating gives CASSSGVNTEAFF. The rearrangement joins TRBV11-3 to TRBJ1-1, with D perhaps TRBD1 (6 bases). From germline, CDR1 is SGHNT and CDR2 YENEEA. This CDR3 has 13 amino acids. The V end was cut by 4 bases, the J end by 0 bases, with 6 bases between.

V and J are TRBV30 and TRBJ2-2; D gene unclear. Germline V gene lookup returns CDR1 GTSNPN and CDR2 SVGIG (reference sequence). The V gene lost 0 bases and the J gene lost 1 base, with 6 bases spanning the gap. The length of the CDR3 is 14 residues. As DNA, the CDR3 is TGTGCCTGGAGTGTACTTTTGAACACCGGGGAGCTGTTTTTT. It codes for CAWSVLLNTGELFF. Using reference TRBV30 and TRBJ2-2 for the parts outside the CDR3, the full variable domain is SQTIHQWPATLVQPVGSPLSLECTVEGTSNPNLYWYRQAAGRGLQLLFYSVGIGQISSEVPQNLSASRPQDRQFILSSKKLLLSDSGFYLCAWSVLLNTGELFFGEGSRLTVL.

This sequence joins TRBV28 and TRBJ2-1; D is ambiguous. The germline V gene encodes CDR1 MDHEN and CDR2 SYDVKM. This CDR3 region has 14 residues. V lost 5 bases, J lost 0 bases, and 8 bases lay in between. Here the CDR3 reads CASSPTYSYNEQFF. The CDR3, as DNA: TGTGCCAGCAGTCCTACCTACTCCTACAATGAGCAGTTCTTC.

This clone was counted a single time. CDR3 sequence (DNA): TGTGCCAGCAGCCAATGGGGCGGGAGAGGCACAGATACGCAGTATTTT. Translating gives CASSQWGGRGTDTQYF. The chain is built from TRBV14 and TRBJ2-3; 7 nucleotides align to TRBD2. Germline V CDR1 and CDR2: SGHDN, FVKESK. The CDR3 totals 16 residues. With V trimmed by 2 bases and J by 1 base, 6 bases remained unmatched.

The chain uses TRBV28 and TRBJ2-1; 8 nucleotides match TRBD2. Germline lookup yields CDR1 MDHEN and CDR2 SYDVKM. V trimming: 2 bases; J trimming: 7 bases; junction bases outside the gene matches: 7. This CDR3 is 15 amino acids long. The CDR3 reads CASSLGGTRVNEQFF. DNA for the CDR3: TGTGCCAGCAGTTTAGGTGGGACTAGGGTTAATGAGCAGTTCTTC.

This sequence joins TRBV6-5 and TRBJ2-7, with 10 nucleotides matching TRBD1. The junction had 7 bases not matched to a gene; V was cut back by 10 bases and J by 7 bases. The length of the CDR3 is 12 residues. The germline V gene encodes CDR1 MNHEY and CDR2 SVGAGI. This CDR3 reads CATRQGAKEQYF. The CDR3 nucleotides are TGTGCCACCAGACAGGGGGCAAAAGAGCAGTACTTC.

V usage is TRBV7-3 and J usage is TRBJ2-3; possibly TRBD2 for D (5 bases). The CDR3 consists of 18 residues. The V end was cut by 0 bases, the J end by 1 base, with 17 bases between. The germline V gene has CDR1 SGHTA and CDR2 FQGTGA. In DNA form, the CDR3 reads TGTGCCAGCAGCTTAACGGGCGGCTCGGTCGGGGGCACAGATACGCAGTATTTT. Translated, it gives CASSLTGGSVGGTDTQYF.

This sequence joins TRBV7-2 and TRBJ2-1; 13 positions match TRBD2. The CDR3 is 15 residues long. Unmatched junction bases numbered 5, after V lost 5 bases and J lost 7 bases. Germline CDR1 SGHTA, CDR2 FQGNSA. For the CDR3, the DNA is TGTGCCAGCAGCACCTGGACTAGCGGGAGAAATGAGCAGTTCTTC. Translated, it gives CASSTWTSGRNEQFF.

V gene TRBV5-1 combines with J gene TRBJ2-7; no firm D call. Germline V gene data show CDR1 as SGHRS and CDR2 as YFSETQ. Trimming pared 4 bases from V and 9 bases from J, leaving 8 bases between. This CDR3 is built from 10 residues. Here the CDR3 DNA reads TGCGCCAGCAGCAAAGCTAGGCAGTACTTC. This encodes CASSKARQYF.

The rearrangement uses TRBV5-4 and TRBJ2-1; TRBD2 matches 7 bases. V was clipped by 7 bases and J by 5 bases; unmatched bases: 9. Germline V gene data show CDR1 as SGHNT and CDR2 as YYREEE (reference sequence). The CDR3 totals 14 residues. The CDR3 sequence: CASLGGSSHNEQFF. The CDR3 region has the DNA TGTGCCAGCTTGGGCGGGAGTTCCCACAATGAGCAGTTCTTC.

The sample holds a few counts of this clone. V and J are TRBV25-1 and TRBJ2-7; no reliable D call. The V end lost 6 bases, the J end lost 2 bases, and 11 bases lay between the germline ends. CDR1 MGHDK and CDR2 SYGVNS come from the germline V gene. The CDR3 length is 13 residues. CDR3 DNA sequence: TGTGCCAGCAGCGACAATCTCGCCTACGAGCAGTACTTC. Its protein product is CASSDNLAYEQYF.

The V gene is TRBV11-2, the J gene TRBJ1-5, with a possible D match to TRBD1 (5 bases). CDR1 and CDR2 from the germline V gene are SGHAT and FQNNGV. There are 15 residues in the CDR3. V was pared by 3 bases and J by 6 bases, with 15 bases between. CDR3 DNA: TGTGCCAGCAGCTTGGATCAGGGCGGGATTCAGCCCCAGCATTTT. Amino acids: CASSLDQGGIQPQHF.

The chain's CDR3 is CASSLVRLAGGRSYNEQFF. The CDR3 nucleotides are TGCGCCAGCAGCTTGGTGCGACTAGCGGGAGGGAGGTCCTACAATGAGCAGTTCTTC. This chain uses TRBV5-1 with TRBJ2-1; 14 bases line up with TRBD2. The V and J ends lost 0 bases and 1 base, in that order; junction bases with no gene match: 6. Looked up from germline, CDR1 is SGHRS and CDR2 is YFSETQ. The CDR3 spans 19 residues. Together with reference TRBV5-1 and TRBJ2-1, the CDR3 gives the full variable domain: KAGVTQTPRYLIKTRGQQVTLSCSPISGHRSVSWYQQTPGQGLQFLFEYFSETQRNKGNFPGRFSGRQFSNSRSEMNVSTLELGDSALYLCASSLVRLAGGRSYNEQFFGPGTRLTVL.

This chain joins TRBV30 and TRBJ2-2; 12 bases fit TRBD2. This CDR3 contains 16 residues. CDR1 and CDR2 (germline): GTSNPN, SVGIG (reference sequence). Unmatched junction bases numbered 7, after V lost 7 bases and J lost 1 base. The CDR3 loop reads CASPGTSGLNTGELFF. The CDR3 DNA sequence: TGTGCCTCTCCCGGGACTAGCGGGTTGAACACCGGGGAGCTGTTTTTT.

The chain is built from TRBV23-1 and TRBJ2-7; 16 nucleotides align to TRBD2. TRBV23-1 falls under the ORF class, with uncertain function. The V segment lost 2 bases and the J segment 3 bases; nucleotides outside the gene matches: 7. The CDR3 is made up of 18 amino acids. CDR3 in DNA: TGCGCCAGCAGTCAACCGGGGACTAGCGGGAGGGAAGTCTACGAGCAGTACTTC. Protein product: CASSQPGTSGREVYEQYF.

The chain joins TRBV6-5 to TRBJ2-7; weak D call: TRBD2 (6 bases). The CDR3 runs 13 residues. Looked up from germline, CDR1 is MNHEY and CDR2 is SVGAGI. Trimming took 9 bases from V and 2 from J, leaving 14 bases between them. CDR3 sequence reads: CASAGTYAYEQYF. CDR3 coding DNA: TGTGCCAGTGCTGGGACTTACGCCTACGAGCAGTACTTC.

The CDR3 DNA reads as TGTGCCAGCAGTCCTAGCGGAGGTCAGTACGAGCAGTACTTC. Protein: CASSPSGGQYEQYF. The chain carries TRBV6-5 and TRBJ2-7; 7 nucleotides match TRBD2. The germline V gene has CDR1 MNHEY and CDR2 SVGAGI. J gave up 4 bases and V 5 bases, and 8 bases lay outside the gene matches. The CDR3 length is 14 residues.